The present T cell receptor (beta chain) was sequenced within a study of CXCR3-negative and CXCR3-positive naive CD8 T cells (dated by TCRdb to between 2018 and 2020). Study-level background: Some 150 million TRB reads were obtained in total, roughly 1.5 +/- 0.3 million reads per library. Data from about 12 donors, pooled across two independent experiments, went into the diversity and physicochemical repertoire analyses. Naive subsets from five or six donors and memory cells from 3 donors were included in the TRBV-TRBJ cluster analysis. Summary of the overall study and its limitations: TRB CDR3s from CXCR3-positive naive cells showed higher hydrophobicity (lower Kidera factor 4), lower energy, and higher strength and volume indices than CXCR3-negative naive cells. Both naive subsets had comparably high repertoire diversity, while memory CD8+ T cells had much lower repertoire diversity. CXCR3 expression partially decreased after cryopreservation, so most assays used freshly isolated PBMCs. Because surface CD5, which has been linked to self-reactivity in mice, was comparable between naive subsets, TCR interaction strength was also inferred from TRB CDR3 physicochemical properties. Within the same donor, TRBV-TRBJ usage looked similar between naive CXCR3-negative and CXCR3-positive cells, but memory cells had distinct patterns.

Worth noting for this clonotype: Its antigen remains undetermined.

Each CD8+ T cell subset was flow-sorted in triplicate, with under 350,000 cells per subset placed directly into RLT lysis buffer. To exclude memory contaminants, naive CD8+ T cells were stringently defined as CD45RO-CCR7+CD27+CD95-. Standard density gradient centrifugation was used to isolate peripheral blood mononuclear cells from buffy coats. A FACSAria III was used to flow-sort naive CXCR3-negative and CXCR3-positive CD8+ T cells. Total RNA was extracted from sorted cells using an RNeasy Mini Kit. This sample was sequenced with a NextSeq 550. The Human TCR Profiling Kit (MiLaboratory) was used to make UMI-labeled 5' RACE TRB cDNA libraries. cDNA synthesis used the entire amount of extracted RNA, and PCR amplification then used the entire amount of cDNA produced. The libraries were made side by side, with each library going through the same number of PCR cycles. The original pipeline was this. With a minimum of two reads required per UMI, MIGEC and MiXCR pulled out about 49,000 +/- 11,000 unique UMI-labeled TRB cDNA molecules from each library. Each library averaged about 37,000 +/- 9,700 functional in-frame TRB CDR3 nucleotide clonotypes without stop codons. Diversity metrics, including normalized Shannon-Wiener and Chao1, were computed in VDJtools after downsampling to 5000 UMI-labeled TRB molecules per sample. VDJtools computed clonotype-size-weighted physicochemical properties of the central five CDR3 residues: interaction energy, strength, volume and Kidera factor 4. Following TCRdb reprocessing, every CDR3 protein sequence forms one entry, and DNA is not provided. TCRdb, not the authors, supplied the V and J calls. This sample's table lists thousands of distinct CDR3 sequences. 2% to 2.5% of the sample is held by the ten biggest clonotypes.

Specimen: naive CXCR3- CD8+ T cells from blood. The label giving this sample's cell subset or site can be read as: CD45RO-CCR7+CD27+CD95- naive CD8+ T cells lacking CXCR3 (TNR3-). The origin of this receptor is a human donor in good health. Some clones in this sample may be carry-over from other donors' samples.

The CDR3 sequence is CASSQRDRGEREAGYTF. The chain is assembled from TRBV4-3 and TRBJ1-2; the D call of TRBD1 rests on TCRdb alone, since no DNA is present to check it. CDR1 and CDR2 were assigned from the germline V gene as LGHNA and YSLEER. The CDR3 has 17 amino acids, counting the end cysteine and phenylalanine. The protein alone is recorded here.